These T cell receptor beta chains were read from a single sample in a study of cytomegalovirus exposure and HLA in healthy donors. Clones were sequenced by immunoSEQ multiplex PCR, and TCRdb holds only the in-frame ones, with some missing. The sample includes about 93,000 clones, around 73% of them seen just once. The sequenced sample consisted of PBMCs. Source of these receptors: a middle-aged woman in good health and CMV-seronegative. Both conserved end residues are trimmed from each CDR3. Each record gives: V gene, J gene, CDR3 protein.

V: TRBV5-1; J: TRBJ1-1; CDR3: ASSLGTGVLNTEAF
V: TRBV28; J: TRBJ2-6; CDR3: ASSLYRQAPSGANVLT
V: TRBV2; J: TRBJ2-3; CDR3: ASSAEDTDTQY
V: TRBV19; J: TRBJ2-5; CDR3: ASSTLQGMRNSETQY
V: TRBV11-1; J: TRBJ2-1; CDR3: ASRLATNEQF
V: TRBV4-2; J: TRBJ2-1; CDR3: ASSQDRTAATYNEQF
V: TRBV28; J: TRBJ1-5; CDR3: ASSPQGSSNQPQH
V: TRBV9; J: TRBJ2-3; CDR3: ASSVVGEPTSGSRDTQY
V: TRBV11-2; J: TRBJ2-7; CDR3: ASSLAVQAYEQY
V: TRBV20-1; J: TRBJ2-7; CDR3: SARQGAEY
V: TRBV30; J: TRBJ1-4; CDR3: APPSRAREKLF
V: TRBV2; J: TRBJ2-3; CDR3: ASSEDTSSTDTQY
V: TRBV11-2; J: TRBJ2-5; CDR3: ASSLGAGGSETQY
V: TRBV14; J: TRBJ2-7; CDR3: ASSQVRRGEQY
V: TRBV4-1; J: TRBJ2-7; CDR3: ASSPDDSYYEQY
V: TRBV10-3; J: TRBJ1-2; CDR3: AITRGGGTVDGYT
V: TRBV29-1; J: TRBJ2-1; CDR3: SVTGTSGRTYNEQF
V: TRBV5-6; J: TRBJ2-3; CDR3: ASSLGTLNTQY
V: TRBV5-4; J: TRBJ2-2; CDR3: ASSPGYTGELF
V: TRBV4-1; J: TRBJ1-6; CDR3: ASSQEWVRPGAPLH
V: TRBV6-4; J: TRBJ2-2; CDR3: ASSGRGDTGELF
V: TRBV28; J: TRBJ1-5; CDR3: ASSSLRDSSNQPQH
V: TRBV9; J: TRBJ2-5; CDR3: ASSARTSGTQETQY
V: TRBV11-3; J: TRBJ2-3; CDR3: ASSQARLAGGETDTQY
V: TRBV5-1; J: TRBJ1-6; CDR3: ASSLGAGFGNSPLH
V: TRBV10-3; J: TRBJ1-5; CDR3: ASRTGGRNQPQH
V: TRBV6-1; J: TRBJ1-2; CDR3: ASSLSGGGEGYT
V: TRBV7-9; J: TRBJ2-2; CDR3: ASSFAGELF
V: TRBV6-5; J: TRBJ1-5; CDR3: ASSLSGTNNQPQH
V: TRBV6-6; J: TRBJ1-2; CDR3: ASSYWAQGYT
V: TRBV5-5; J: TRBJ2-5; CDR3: ASSLVPGQGVHETQY
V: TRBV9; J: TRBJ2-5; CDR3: ASSVGTGKETQY
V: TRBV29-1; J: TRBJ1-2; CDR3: SVEDPVVGTGGSYGYT
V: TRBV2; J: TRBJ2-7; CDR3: ASSERVSGLSYEQY
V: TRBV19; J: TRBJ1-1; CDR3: ASRTPGYGTEAF
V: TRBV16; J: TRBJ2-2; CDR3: ASSQSRGNTGELF
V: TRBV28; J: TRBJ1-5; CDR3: ASSATGNQPQH
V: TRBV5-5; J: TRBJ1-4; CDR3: ASSHTPGPGFNEKLF
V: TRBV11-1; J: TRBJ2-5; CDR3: ASSSRGFQETQY
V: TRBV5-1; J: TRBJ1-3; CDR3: ASSRDFGSSDGNTIY
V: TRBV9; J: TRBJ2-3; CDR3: ASSVGIRGTDTQY
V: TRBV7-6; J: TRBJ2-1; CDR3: ASSPGHNEQF
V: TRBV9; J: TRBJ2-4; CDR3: ASSVEGAAKNIQY
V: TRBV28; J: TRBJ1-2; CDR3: ASSLPQGSTNYGYT
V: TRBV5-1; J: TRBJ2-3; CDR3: ASSLNLGAEVTDTQY
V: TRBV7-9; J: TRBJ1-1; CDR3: ASSLAGNTEAF
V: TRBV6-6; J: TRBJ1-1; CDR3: ASTLLRNTEAF